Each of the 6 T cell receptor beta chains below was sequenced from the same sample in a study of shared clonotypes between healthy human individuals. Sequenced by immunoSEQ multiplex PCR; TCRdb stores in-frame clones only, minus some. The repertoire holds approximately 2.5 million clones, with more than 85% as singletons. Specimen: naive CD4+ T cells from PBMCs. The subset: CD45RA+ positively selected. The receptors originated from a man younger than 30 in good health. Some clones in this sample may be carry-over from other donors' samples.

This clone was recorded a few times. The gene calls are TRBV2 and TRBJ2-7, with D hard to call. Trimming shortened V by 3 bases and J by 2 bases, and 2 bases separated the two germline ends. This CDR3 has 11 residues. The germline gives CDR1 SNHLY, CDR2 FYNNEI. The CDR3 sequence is CASSDPYEQYF. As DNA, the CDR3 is TGTGCCAGCAGTGATCCCTACGAGCAGTACTTC.

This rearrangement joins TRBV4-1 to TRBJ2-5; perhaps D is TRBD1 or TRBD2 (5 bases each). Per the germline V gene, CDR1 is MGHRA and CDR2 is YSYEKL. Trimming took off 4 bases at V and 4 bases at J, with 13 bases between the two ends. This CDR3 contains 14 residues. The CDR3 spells CASSPTRGRETQYF. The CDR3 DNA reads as TGCGCCAGCAGCCCTACTAGGGGTAGAGAGACCCAGTACTTC.

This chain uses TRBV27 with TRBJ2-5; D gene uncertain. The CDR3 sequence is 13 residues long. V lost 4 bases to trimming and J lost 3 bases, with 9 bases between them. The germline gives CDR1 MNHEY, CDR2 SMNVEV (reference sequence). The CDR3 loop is CASSSPGEETQYF. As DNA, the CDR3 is TGTGCCAGCAGTTCTCCTGGGGAAGAGACCCAGTACTTC.

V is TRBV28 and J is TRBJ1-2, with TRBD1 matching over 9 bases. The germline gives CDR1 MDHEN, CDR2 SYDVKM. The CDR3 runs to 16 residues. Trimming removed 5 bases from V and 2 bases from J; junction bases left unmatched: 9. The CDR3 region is CASSPSPGQGNYGYTF. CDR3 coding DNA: TGTGCCAGCAGTCCCTCTCCGGGACAGGGCAACTATGGCTACACCTTC.

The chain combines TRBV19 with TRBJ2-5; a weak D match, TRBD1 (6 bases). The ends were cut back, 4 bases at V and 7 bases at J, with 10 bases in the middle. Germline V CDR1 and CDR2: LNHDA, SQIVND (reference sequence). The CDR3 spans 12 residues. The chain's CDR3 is CASSTRGATQYF. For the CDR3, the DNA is TGTGCCAGTAGTACCAGGGGCGCGACCCAGTACTTC.

The CDR3 loop reads CASTQGGWGEKLFF. The CDR3 DNA sequence: TGTGCCAGCACCCAGGGAGGGTGGGGTGAAAAACTGTTTTTT. V is TRBV28 and J is TRBJ1-4; D might be TRBD1 (5 bases). Trimming left V 7 bases short and J 7 bases short, with 16 bases between. The CDR3 length is 14 residues. Per germline, CDR1 MDHEN and CDR2 SYDVKM.